A single sample is the source of the 2 T cell receptor beta chains below, sequenced in a study of cytomegalovirus exposure and HLA in healthy donors. Sequencing used immunoSEQ multiplex PCR; TCRdb keeps in-frame clones, though not all of them. The sample carries 220,000 or so clones, 75% to 95% recorded once. Sequencing was carried out using PBMCs. The receptors were gathered from a woman under 30 in good health and CMV-seronegative.

This chain uses TRBV5-4 with TRBJ1-1; D might be TRBD1 (5 bases). Trimming left V 0 bases short and J 6 bases short, with 12 bases between. Germline CDR1 SGHNT, CDR2 YYREEE (reference sequence). The CDR3 is 14 amino acids. CDR3 nucleotide sequence: TGTGCCAGCAGCTTGGGTAGGGGAATGGCTGAAGCTTTCTTT. As protein: CASSLGRGMAEAFF.

The chain links TRBV19 to TRBJ2-2, with 8 bases fitting TRBD1. Trimming took 9 bases from V and 5 from J; bases not matched to a gene: 8. CDR1 LNHDA and CDR2 SQIVND come from the germline V gene (reference sequence). The CDR3 has 14 residues. The CDR3 nucleotides read TGTGCCAGCACAACAGGGGGATTTACCGGGGAGCTGTTTTTT. This gives the protein CASTTGGFTGELFF.